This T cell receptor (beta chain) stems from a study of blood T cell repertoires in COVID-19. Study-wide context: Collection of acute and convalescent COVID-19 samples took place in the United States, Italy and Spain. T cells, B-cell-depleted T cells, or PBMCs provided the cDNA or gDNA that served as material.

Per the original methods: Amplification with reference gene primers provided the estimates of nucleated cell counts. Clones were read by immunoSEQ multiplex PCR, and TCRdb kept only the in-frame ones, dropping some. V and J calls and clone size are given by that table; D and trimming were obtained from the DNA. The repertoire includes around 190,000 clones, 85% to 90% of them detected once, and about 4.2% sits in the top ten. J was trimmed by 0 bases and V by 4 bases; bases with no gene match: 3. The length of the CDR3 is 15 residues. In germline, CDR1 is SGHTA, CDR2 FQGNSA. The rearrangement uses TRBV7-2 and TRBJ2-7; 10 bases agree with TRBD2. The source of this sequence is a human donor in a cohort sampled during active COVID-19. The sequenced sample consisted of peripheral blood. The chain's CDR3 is CASSWTSGGSYEQYF. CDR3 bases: TGTGCCAGCAGCTGGACTAGCGGAGGCTCCTACGAGCAGTACTTC.